The 7 T cell receptor beta chains below were found in one sample sequenced in a study of blood T cell repertoires in COVID-19. Some clones are missing from TCRdb's copy, which holds only in-frame ones; the method was immunoSEQ multiplex PCR. Of 150,000 to 200,000 clones in the sample, approximately 80% were seen once. Material: PBMCs or T cells enriched from blood (not recorded which). Receptor source: a middle-aged man who had recovered from COVID-19.

This clone was found a few times. The chain couples TRBV28 to TRBJ1-1; TRBD1 is a possible D gene (5 bases). Germline V gene sequence: CDR1 MDHEN, CDR2 SYDVKM. The CDR3 covers 12 residues. Trimming left V 11 bases short and J 7 bases short, with 17 bases between. CDR3 sequence reads: CAAPGQTGEAFF. CDR3 coding DNA: TGTGCCGCCCCCGGACAAACGGGTGAAGCTTTCTTT.

V is TRBV9 and J is TRBJ1-4, with D hard to call. This CDR3 contains 15 residues. V lost 1 base, J lost 2 bases, and 9 bases lay in between. Germline V gives CDR1 SGDLS, CDR2 YYNGEE. The CDR3, as DNA: TGTGCCAGCAGCGTAAGAGGGAACACTAATGAAAAACTGTTTTTT. Its protein product is CASSVRGNTNEKLFF.

The chain uses TRBV5-6 and TRBJ2-3; 10 bases match TRBD1. Germline CDR1 and CDR2: SGHDT and YYEEEE. This CDR3 is built from 15 residues. Trimming at V came to 3 bases and at J to 6 bases, leaving 7 bases not matched to a gene. CDR3 DNA: TGTGCCAGCAGCTCGGGACAGGGGTGGACGGATACGCAGTATTTT. Translation: CASSSGQGWTDTQYF.

This clone was recorded only once. This rearrangement joins TRBV5-8 to TRBJ2-3, with D possibly matching TRBD2 (5 bases). Germline CDR1 reads SGHTS; CDR2 reads YDEGEE. V was pared by 0 bases and J by 0 bases, with 8 bases between. This CDR3 is 15 amino acids long. CDR3 sequence: CASSLVAGSTDTQYF. The CDR3 coding sequence is TGTGCCAGCAGCTTGGTGGCGGGTAGCACAGATACGCAGTATTTT.

CDR3 loop: CASSPYGQGLYEQYF. The DNA of the CDR3 is TGTGCCAGCAGCCCCTACGGACAGGGGTTGTACGAGCAGTACTTC. The chain links TRBV11-2 to TRBJ2-7, with 9 nucleotides matching TRBD1. J gave up 4 bases and V 5 bases, and 9 bases lay outside the gene matches. Germline CDR1 is SGHAT and CDR2 is FQNNGV. The CDR3 spans 15 residues.

The count of this clone is one. The rearrangement links TRBV28 to TRBJ1-3; TRBD1 matches 9 bases. This CDR3 is built from 15 residues. CDR1 MDHEN and CDR2 SYDVKM come from the germline V gene. The junction had 10 bases not matched to a gene; V was cut back by 5 bases and J by 8 bases. The CDR3 spells CASSPLGTGSHTIYF. CDR3 DNA: TGTGCCAGCAGTCCTCTAGGGACAGGGAGCCACACCATATATTTT.

The chain has TRBV4-1 and TRBJ1-5, with D uncertain. The CDR3 sequence is 13 residues long. Germline CDR1 MGHRA, CDR2 YSYEKL. The V end lost 1 base, the J end lost 6 bases, and 7 bases lay between the germline ends. CDR3 sequence (DNA): TGCGCCAGCAGCCAAGCACTATTTCAGCCCCAGCATTTT. It encodes CASSQALFQPQHF.